The clone carrying this T cell receptor (beta chain) was seen once. Time point noted: cycle 4 day 1 (C4D1), after six to seven weeks of nivolumab. There was relapse after autologous stem cell transplantation in every patient, and there was variation in brentuximab vedotin exposure. Each best response was a complete response, a partial response or progressive disease. The sample comes from a study of PD-1 blockade in classical Hodgkin lymphoma. Here immunoSEQ multiplex PCR was the method, and the copy in TCRdb shows in-frame clones only, minus some. Among 50,000 to 65,000 clones listed, under 95% were seen once. The sequencing used peripheral blood mononuclear cells (PBMCs), collected before the fourth cycle of nivolumab. The sequence came from a human donor with classical Hodgkin lymphoma.

The CDR3 loop is CASSGSVPFF. The CDR3 region has the DNA TGTGCCAGCAGTGGGTCAGTCCCGTTCTTC. The chain couples TRBV2 to TRBJ2-1; D is uncertain. The V end lost 4 bases, the J end lost 15 bases, and 10 bases lay between the germline ends. Looked up from germline, CDR1 is SNHLY and CDR2 is FYNNEI. The CDR3 is 10 residues long.